Listed below are T cell receptor beta chains from one sample, sequenced in a study of human T cells and chemical hapten exposure. TCRdb called the RACE reads again in MiXCR, with one record for every CDR3 protein. The repertoire has 50,000 to 65,000 distinct CDR3 sequences, 8% to 10% of them found once; the top ten carry roughly 17%. The sample in question was whole blood, obtained in connection with sensitization to the hapten diphenylcyclopropenone (DPC). All receptors come from a woman aged 40 to 50 with alopecia areata. Some clones in this sample may be carry-over from other donors' samples. Each CDR3 is given with its conserved first and last residue. Fields, in order: J gene, clone size, D gene, V gene, CDR3 protein, CDR3 DNA. A D gene is named only where the DNA matches it firmly. Rows give clone size only sometimes, using once, few, many, or a class for an expanded clone.

TRBJ2-7	many	-	TRBV6-1	CASSEAGPYEQYF	TGTGCCAGCAGTGAGGCAGGGCCCTACGAGCAGTACTTC
TRBJ1-6	many	-	TRBV20-1	CSARDGSPLLPNSPLHF	TGCAGTGCTAGGGACGGATCCCCCTTATTACCTAATTCACCCCTCCACTTT
TRBJ1-6	many	-	TRBV27	CASSLQGNSPLHF	TGTGCCAGCAGTTTACAGGGTAATTCACCCCTCCACTTT
TRBJ2-7	-	TRBD2	TRBV5-4	CASSFSGGPYEQYF	TGTGCCAGCAGCTTTAGCGGGGGACCCTACGAGCAGTACTTC
TRBJ1-2	few	-	TRBV7-2	CASSLSRANYGYTF	TGTGCCAGCAGCTTATCCAGGGCTAACTATGGCTACACCTTC
TRBJ1-1	many	-	TRBV29-1	CSVEDGGKAFF	TGCAGCGTTGAAGACGGGGGCAAAGCTTTCTTT
TRBJ2-7	-	TRBD1	TRBV5-1	CASRETGTGYEQYF	TGCGCCAGCAGGGAAACTGGGACAGGATACGAGCAGTACTTC
TRBJ2-1	many	-	TRBV29-1	CSVYPGQNNEQFF	TGCAGCGTTTATCCTGGACAGAACAATGAGCAGTTCTTC
TRBJ1-2	many	-	TRBV6-5	CASQTLGAWGYTF	TGTGCCAGCCAAACCCTGGGGGCATGGGGCTACACCTTC
TRBJ2-3	-	-	TRBV7-9	CASSWATTTDTQYF	TGTGCCAGCAGCTGGGCGACTACCACAGATACGCAGTATTTT
TRBJ2-7	-	-	TRBV5-6	CASSFGTVYEQYF	TGTGCCAGCAGCTTCGGGACGGTTTACGAGCAGTACTTC
TRBJ1-5	many	-	TRBV4-1	CASSPTGSNQPQHF	TGCGCCAGCAGCCCGACAGGTAGCAATCAGCCCCAGCATTTT
TRBJ2-5	-	TRBD2	TRBV5-1	CASSLGAGEPTETQYF	TGCGCCAGCAGCTTGGGAGCGGGGGAGCCGACAGAGACCCAGTACTTC
TRBJ2-1	many	-	TRBV7-6	CASSPPGAPKNYNEQFF	TGTGCCAGCAGCCCACCAGGGGCCCCGAAGAATTACAATGAGCAGTTCTTC
TRBJ2-4	many	-	TRBV7-8	CASSLSAGANIQYF	TGTGCCAGCAGCTTAAGTGCAGGAGCGAACATTCAGTACTTC
TRBJ1-1	few	-	TRBV4-2	CASSQGQITEAFF	TGTGCCAGCAGCCAAGGGCAGATCACTGAAGCTTTCTTT
TRBJ1-1	-	-	TRBV5-1	CASSYGTTVTEAFF	TGCGCCAGCAGCTATGGGACAACAGTTACTGAAGCTTTCTTT
TRBJ2-6	few	-	TRBV28	CASSFTGSGANVLTF	TGTGCCAGCAGTTTCACAGGGTCTGGGGCCAACGTCCTGACTTTC
TRBJ2-3	-	TRBD2	TRBV2	CASTALPGLATDTQYF	TGTGCCAGCACTGCTTTGCCGGGACTAGCCACAGATACGCAGTATTTT
TRBJ1-4	few	-	TRBV12-3/TRBV12-4	CASSLGQLNEKLFF	TGTGCCAGCAGTTTAGGGCAGCTTAATGAAAAACTGTTTTTT
TRBJ2-3	many	-	TRBV27	CASSLSPFEPSTDTQYF	TGTGCCAGCAGTTTATCCCCCTTTGAACCTAGCACAGATACGCAGTATTTT
TRBJ2-2	few	-	TRBV12-3/TRBV12-4	CASSLGTANTGELFF	TGTGCCAGCAGTTTGGGGACGGCGAACACCGGGGAGCTGTTTTTT
TRBJ2-6	many	-	TRBV5-5	CASSFHLASGANVLTF	TGTGCCAGCAGCTTCCACCTAGCTTCGGGGGCCAACGTCCTGACTTTC
TRBJ2-1	many	-	TRBV6-6	CASSLRREQFF	TGTGCCAGCAGTTTAAGACGGGAGCAGTTCTTC
TRBJ2-7	few	-	TRBV30	CAWSYGYEQYF	TGTGCCTGGAGTTACGGGTACGAGCAGTACTTC
TRBJ1-4	few	-	TRBV19	CASSIDRRLYEKLFF	TGTGCCAGTAGTATAGATCGAAGGCTTTATGAAAAACTGTTTTTT
TRBJ1-1	many	-	TRBV5-4	CASSLAGNTEAFF	TGTGCCAGCAGCTTGGCGGGAAACACTGAAGCTTTCTTT
TRBJ2-2	-	TRBD2	TRBV7-6	CASSYPSGGTNTGELFF	TGTGCCAGCAGCTACCCTAGCGGGGGGACCAACACCGGGGAGCTGTTTTTT
TRBJ2-5	few	TRBD2	TRBV18	CASSLQRGQETQYF	TGTGCCAGCTCATTACAGCGGGGGCAAGAGACCCAGTACTTC
TRBJ2-7	many	TRBD2	TRBV28	CASSSPGLAVYEQYF	TGTGCCAGCAGTTCGCCGGGACTAGCGGTTTACGAGCAGTACTTC
TRBJ2-7	many	-	TRBV7-8	CASSLGIGWMGEQYF	TGTGCCAGCAGCTTAGGGATCGGGTGGATGGGCGAGCAGTACTTC
TRBJ2-2	-	-	TRBV7-3	CASSLEGANTGELFF	TGTGCCAGCAGCTTAGAAGGCGCGAACACCGGGGAGCTGTTTTTT
TRBJ2-4	few	-	TRBV7-8	CASSLGPTLAKNIQYF	TGTGCCAGCAGCTTAGGGCCGACGCTAGCCAAAAACATTCAGTACTTC